These T cell receptor beta chains were read from a single sample in a study of breast tumors, draining lymph nodes, adjacent tissues. Each CDR3 protein gets one entry after TCRdb re-called the multiplex PCR reads with MiXCR. The sample holds over 200,000 distinct CDR3 sequences, about 34% seen once. What was sequenced was axillary lymph node tissue. These receptors were obtained from a female donor with breast cancer. Some clones in this sample may be carry-over from other donors' samples. Both conserved end residues are trimmed from each CDR3. Expanded clones are given a class, and other clones once, few, many or no size at all.

>TRBJ2-4|TRBV19|many
ASSIGGGNIQY
>TRBJ1-1|TRBV6-5|.
ASSQGRRDEAF
>TRBJ2-5|TRBV19|many
ASSRVYQETQY
>TRBJ2-7|TRBV11-2|many
ASSLVPPDSISSYEQY
>TRBJ2-7|TRBV15|many
ATSREPPGAYEQY
>TRBJ1-5|TRBV19|many
ASSPAEGGRNQPQH
>TRBJ2-5|TRBV29-1|many
SVEGPSGSGETQY
>TRBJ2-2|TRBV9|many
ASSVGLAGVTGELF
>TRBJ1-4|TRBV2|.
ASSVERGAAGNEKLF
>TRBJ2-5|TRBV7-9|many
ASSPSQQQETQY
>TRBJ1-2|TRBV5-1|.
ASDQDRGRGYGYT
>TRBJ1-5|TRBV5-1|many
ASSLGAGGGNQPQH
>TRBJ2-6|TRBV30|many
AWSPPTPGLGANVLT
>TRBJ1-5|TRBV6-5|many
ASSRGDGNQPQH
>TRBJ2-3|TRBV27|few
ASSLGQDKATQY
>TRBJ1-6|TRBV7-3|.
ASSPKPGQGSGSPLH
>TRBJ2-2|TRBV6-2/TRBV6-3|many
ASKRQGNTGELF
>TRBJ1-1|TRBV5-5|.
ASSLVTEAF
>TRBJ2-3|TRBV5-1|.
ASSLAGGLRRDTQY
>TRBJ2-3|TRBV30|many
AWSPRVTDTQY
>TRBJ1-5|TRBV10-2|.
ASSEGHLSTANQPQH
>TRBJ1-1|TRBV20-1|.
SARVAGFDGNTEAF
>TRBJ2-1|TRBV5-1|.
ASRAQSGSLWSEQF
>TRBJ1-2|TRBV19|many
ASSRQTGGGYDYT
>TRBJ2-1|TRBV5-5|many
ASSWGLAGNSYNEQF
>TRBJ2-5|TRBV20-1|many
SARGGETQY
>TRBJ1-2|TRBV24-1|many
ATSDRREIGGYT
>TRBJ1-6|TRBV20-1|.
SARAPGLARSYNSPLH
>TRBJ2-5|TRBV7-8|once
ASSRGTVKETQY
>TRBJ1-6|TRBV6-5|many
ASSSRAPRDTDSPLH
>TRBJ2-3|TRBV6-2/TRBV6-3|many
ASSYSRGLATDTQY
>TRBJ2-7|TRBV7-9|many
ASSLSGFEQY
>TRBJ2-1|TRBV3-1|few
ASSQDLAGEREQF
>TRBJ1-2|TRBV2|.
ASSAVFYGYT
>TRBJ1-4|TRBV19|many
ASSIRDRSNEKLF
>TRBJ2-7|TRBV9|.
ASSVGLAEEQY
>TRBJ2-3|TRBV5-1|many
ASSLAAGGDTQY
>TRBJ1-2|TRBV5-6|.
ASSETSGYT
>TRBJ1-4|TRBV24-1|.
ATILQGIRRVGEKLF
>TRBJ1-4|TRBV19|many
ASSTVGSHEKLF
>TRBJ2-7|TRBV27|many
ASSFSAGGPLYEQY
>TRBJ1-1|TRBV12-3/TRBV12-4|.
ASSFLGRRTEAF
>TRBJ1-2|TRBV7-6|.
ASSLGAPYGYT
>TRBJ2-5|TRBV20-1|.
SATRTDQETQY
>TRBJ2-3|TRBV9|many
ASSKGTTSTDTQY
>TRBJ2-3|TRBV2|many
ASSVSRASTDTQY
>TRBJ2-7|TRBV11-3|few
ASSFPSGATYEQY
>TRBJ1-2|TRBV24-1|once
ATSARQESYGYT